Presented here are 31 T cell receptor beta chains from one specimen sequenced in a study of blood T cell repertoires in COVID-19. Measured with immunoSEQ multiplex PCR; TCRdb has only the in-frame clones, and not every one. The profile shows almost 250,000 clones, 75% to 90% of them singletons. Material for sequencing was PBMCs or T cells enriched from blood (not recorded which). The receptor set was obtained from a woman aged 30 to 39 who had recovered from COVID-19.

The chain carries TRBV5-3 and TRBJ2-2; 7 bases map to TRBD1. TRBV5-3 is an open reading frame whose function is uncertain. With 1 base clipped from V and 5 bases from J, the junction kept 11 bases outside the gene matches. This CDR3 has 17 amino acids. The CDR3 sequence: CARSLRGTVCKTGELFF. The DNA for the CDR3 is TGTGCCAGAAGCTTGAGGGGGACAGTGTGTAAAACCGGGGAGCTGTTTTTT.

The rearrangement joins TRBV15 to TRBJ1-2; perhaps TRBD1 as D (6 bases). This CDR3 has 14 amino acids. Germline values: CDR1 LNHNV, CDR2 YYDKDF (reference sequence). Deletions cut 3 bases from V and 2 bases from J, with 10 bases between. CDR3 region: CATSRRDINYGYTF. Here the CDR3 DNA reads TGTGCCACCAGCAGGAGGGACATCAACTATGGCTACACCTTC.

The chain links TRBV10-3 to TRBJ2-1; 9 nucleotides agree with TRBD2. The CDR3 consists of 15 residues. The V gene's germline CDR1 is ENHRY and CDR2 SYGVKD. The ends lost 8 bases at V and 0 bases at J; junction bases unmatched: 5. This CDR3 reads CAIQDSGSSYNEQFF. The CDR3 nucleotides read TGTGCCATCCAAGATAGCGGGAGCTCCTACAATGAGCAGTTCTTC.

This chain joins TRBV27 and TRBJ1-1; D ambiguous. The germline V gene encodes CDR1 MNHEY and CDR2 SMNVEV (reference sequence). This CDR3 is 16 amino acids long. V shed 3 bases and J shed 6 bases, with 20 bases lying between them. CDR3 bases: TGTGCCAGCAGTTTTTGGAGGGATAGGAGGATAGCTGAAGCTTTCTTT. Its protein product is CASSFWRDRRIAEAFF.

The chain joins TRBV5-4 to TRBJ1-6; 7 nucleotides agree with TRBD1. The CDR3 is 16 residues long. In germline, CDR1 is SGHNT, CDR2 YYREEE (reference sequence). The trim removed 4 bases at V and 7 bases at J, leaving 11 bases unmatched. This CDR3 reads CASSTTPGQLNSPLHF. The CDR3 DNA follows: TGTGCCAGCAGCACGACCCCGGGACAGTTAAATTCACCCCTCCACTTT.

The chain couples TRBV20-1 to TRBJ2-1, with 9 nucleotides matching TRBD2. Losses at the gene ends were 3 bases for V and 7 bases for J; bases not matched to a gene: 16. This CDR3 contains 17 residues. Looked up from germline, CDR1 is DFQATT and CDR2 is SNEGSKA (reference sequence). CDR3 in DNA: TGCAGTGCTAGTCTAGCGGGACTAACCTTAAGACGGAATGAGCAGTTCTTC. Protein: CSASLAGLTLRRNEQFF.

This chain connects TRBV6-1 to TRBJ1-2, with TRBD1 matching 9 bases. V was pared by 3 bases and J by 6 bases, with 8 bases of the junction left unmatched. Germline assignment: CDR1 MNHNS and CDR2 SASEGT. This CDR3 is 15 amino acids long. CDR3 in DNA: TGTGCCAGCAGTGATATACAGGGGGCCAGCAATGGCTACACCTTC. This sequence encodes CASSDIQGASNGYTF.

This clone was seen a single time. The rearrangement uses TRBV30 and TRBJ1-4, with D hard to call. The CDR3 is 14 residues long. CDR1 and CDR2 (germline): GTSNPN, SVGIG (reference sequence). V was shortened by 2 bases and J by 3 bases, with 10 bases between the two germline ends. For the CDR3, the DNA is TGTGCCTGGAGTAACGGTCTGGCTAATGAAAAACTGTTTTTT. Protein: CAWSNGLANEKLFF.

The V call is TRBV7-9, the J call TRBJ2-1; TRBD2 matches at 8 bases. With V trimmed by 2 bases and J by 9 bases, 6 bases remained unmatched. This CDR3 is built from 14 residues. Per germline, CDR1 SEHNR and CDR2 FQNEAQ (reference sequence). The CDR3 here is CASSLTSGNGEQFF. The CDR3 DNA reads as TGTGCCAGCAGCTTAACTAGCGGAAATGGTGAGCAGTTCTTC.

The chain recombines TRBV28 with TRBJ1-3, with a tentative D call TRBD1 (5 bases). The CDR3 extends over 13 amino acids. Germline lookup yields CDR1 MDHEN and CDR2 SYDVKM. Trimming took 5 bases from V and 4 from J, leaving 9 bases between them. The CDR3 bases are TGTGCCAGCAGTGGGGGGTTCGGAAACACCATATATTTT. Translated: CASSGGFGNTIYF.

The chain employs TRBV24-1 and TRBJ1-2; the match to TRBD1 covers 7 bases. V was clipped by 4 bases and J by 5 bases; unmatched bases: 6. The CDR3 length is 14 residues. Germline V CDR1 and CDR2: KGHDR, SFDVKD. The CDR3: CATSDIGTEYGYTF. CDR3 coding DNA: TGTGCCACCAGTGACATAGGGACAGAATATGGCTACACCTTC.

V gene TRBV18 combines with J gene TRBJ2-5; 7 bases are shared with TRBD1. The V gene's germline CDR1 is KGHSH and CDR2 LQKENI. There are 14 residues in the CDR3. J was trimmed by 5 bases and V by 1 base; bases with no gene match: 4. In nucleotides, the CDR3 is TGTGCCAGCTCACCACAGGGGGCGCGGGAGACCCAGTACTTC. Residues: CASSPQGARETQYF.

V usage is TRBV28 and J usage is TRBJ2-7; TRBD1 might be the D (5 bases). V lost 4 bases and J 6 bases, leaving 16 bases between the germline ends. The CDR3 consists of 14 residues. CDR1 is MDHEN and CDR2 is SYDVKM in the germline V gene. CDR3 residues: CASSSRQGYSEQYF. In DNA form, the CDR3 reads TGTGCCAGCAGTTCGCGCCAGGGTTATAGCGAGCAGTACTTC.

The chain recombines TRBV9 with TRBJ2-4; D might be TRBD2 (5 bases). This CDR3 region has 15 residues. In germline, CDR1 is SGDLS, CDR2 YYNGEE. V lost 0 bases and J 5 bases, leaving 12 bases between the germline ends. The CDR3 reads CASSVGEGWQNIQYF. The CDR3 DNA follows: TGTGCCAGCAGCGTAGGAGAGGGATGGCAAAACATTCAGTACTTC.

V is TRBV5-6 and J is TRBJ2-2, with 9 bases lining up with TRBD1. Per germline, CDR1 SGHDT and CDR2 YYEEEE. The CDR3 runs 15 residues. V gave up 4 bases and J gave up 7 bases; unmatched junction bases: 8. This CDR3 reads CASSTGTGRSGELFF. CDR3 sequence (DNA): TGTGCCAGCAGCACAGGGACAGGGAGGAGCGGGGAGCTGTTTTTT. The full variable domain, rest sourced from reference TRBV5-6 and TRBJ2-2, is DAGVTQSPTHLIKTRGQQVTLRCSPKSGHDTVSWYQQALGQGPQFIFQYYEEEERQRGNFPDRFSGHQFPNYSSELNVNALLLGDSALYLCASSTGTGRSGELFFGEGSRLTVL.

V and J are TRBV29-1 and TRBJ2-7; 11 positions agree with TRBD1. With 7 bases clipped from V and 7 bases from J, the junction kept 12 bases outside the gene matches. From germline, CDR1 is SQVTM and CDR2 ANQGSEA. CDR3 length: 14 residues. CDR3 coding DNA: TGCAGCGCTGTCAGGGGACAGGGGGTACGGGAGCAGTACTTC. Translating it yields CSAVRGQGVREQYF.

The chain is built from TRBV28 and TRBJ1-2, with D perhaps TRBD1 (5 bases). The V and J ends lost 7 bases and 8 bases respectively, with 23 bases between them. This CDR3 region has 15 residues. The germline gives CDR1 MDHEN, CDR2 SYDVKM. The CDR3 here is CASKLAGGQGGGYTF. In nucleotides, the CDR3 is TGTGCCAGCAAGTTGGCAGGTGGGCAGGGAGGAGGCTACACCTTC.

This chain uses TRBV18 with TRBJ1-5; maybe TRBD1 (6 bases). The CDR3 spans 17 residues. Looked up from germline, CDR1 is KGHSH and CDR2 is LQKENI. The V end lost 3 bases, the J end lost 3 bases, and 18 bases lay between the germline ends. DNA of the CDR3: TGTGCCAGCTCACCCTTCGGGGGGCGCGGAAACAATCAGCCCCAGCATTTT. Its translation is CASSPFGGRGNNQPQHF.

The chain joins TRBV3-1 (or the pseudogene TRBV3-2) to TRBJ1-3; D is uncertain. The germline V gene encodes CDR1 LGHDT and CDR2 YNNKEL (reference sequence). Trimming cost V 4 bases and J 0 bases, with 7 bases left between them. There are 14 residues in the CDR3. The CDR3, as DNA: TGTGCCAGCAGCCTCCTCAGCTCTGGAAACACCATATATTTT. It translates to CASSLLSSGNTIYF.

CDR3 DNA: TGTGCCAGCAGCTTGGCCGGGGGGCCCCCCCTCCCGTATGGCTACACCTTC. Residues: CASSLAGGPPLPYGYTF. This chain uses TRBV5-4 with TRBJ1-2; possibly TRBD1 for D (6 bases). Trimming stripped 0 bases from V and 5 bases from J, with 20 bases between. CDR3 length: 17 amino acids. The germline V gene has CDR1 SGHNT and CDR2 YYREEE (reference sequence).

The rearrangement joins TRBV9 to TRBJ2-5; TRBD1 aligns across 7 bases. The CDR3 has 14 amino acids. Looked up from germline, CDR1 is SGDLS and CDR2 is YYNGEE. With V trimmed by 4 bases and J by 4 bases, 7 bases remained unmatched. CDR3 bases: TGTGCCAGCAGCACAGACAGGGTCCCAGAGACCCAGTACTTC. Translation: CASSTDRVPETQYF.

Note on this clone: The same CDR3 also results from other DNA sequences found in this sample. The J gene is TRBJ2-1, the V gene TRBV30; TRBD2 matches 10 bases. This CDR3 region has 15 residues. The germline V gene encodes CDR1 GTSNPN and CDR2 SVGIG (reference sequence). V gave up 0 bases and J gave up 1 base; unmatched junction bases: 0. The CDR3 region is CAWSVLAGSYNEQFF. CDR3 nucleotide sequence: TGTGCCTGGAGTGTACTAGCGGGATCCTACAATGAGCAGTTCTTC.

The rearrangement uses TRBV29-1 and TRBJ2-7, with D uncertain. This CDR3 has 11 amino acids. With 7 bases removed from V and 3 bases from J, the gap between germline ends came to 10 bases. Germline V gene data show CDR1 as SQVTM and CDR2 as ANQGSEA. CDR3 coding DNA: TGCAGCGGCCGACATAGCTACGAGCAGTACTTC. Encoded protein: CSGRHSYEQYF.

The rearrangement uses TRBV11-2 and TRBJ2-1; 10 bases agree with TRBD2. The CDR3 is 15 amino acids. Germline values: CDR1 SGHAT, CDR2 FQNNGV. Losses at the gene ends were 3 bases for V and 9 bases for J; bases not matched to a gene: 8. The CDR3 sequence: CASSLLLAGLVEQFF. CDR3 sequence (DNA): TGTGCCAGCAGCTTGCTACTAGCGGGATTGGTTGAGCAGTTCTTC.

J is TRBJ2-7 and V is TRBV3-1 (or the pseudogene TRBV3-2); D is possibly TRBD1 (6 bases). CDR1 LGHDT and CDR2 YNNKEL come from the germline V gene (reference sequence). The length of the CDR3 is 14 residues. V shed 4 bases and J shed 4 bases, with 14 bases lying between them. The CDR3 loop is CASSLRGRLYEQYF. The CDR3 bases are TGTGCCAGCAGCCTCAGGGGTCGGTTATACGAGCAGTACTTC.

This chain uses TRBV27 with TRBJ1-6; D uncertain. The germline V and J ends were trimmed by 2 bases and 7 bases, with 21 bases remaining between them. Germline-derived CDR1 and CDR2 are MNHEY and SMNVEV (reference sequence). This CDR3 spans 18 amino acids. CDR3: CASSLKGLEEVANSPLHF. CDR3 in DNA: TGTGCCAGCAGTTTAAAAGGTTTGGAGGAGGTAGCGAATTCACCCCTCCACTTT.

Note on this clone: The same CDR3 also results from other DNA sequences found in this sample. The chain links TRBV7-2 to TRBJ2-7, with 14 nucleotides matching TRBD2. The CDR3 has 14 amino acids. Germline loops: CDR1 SGHTA, CDR2 FQGNSA. V trimming: 4 bases; J trimming: 5 bases; junction bases outside the gene matches: 1. CDR3 protein: CASSSGLAGDEQYF. DNA for the CDR3: TGTGCCAGCAGCTCGGGACTAGCGGGAGACGAGCAGTACTTC.

The chain has TRBV20-1 and TRBJ1-1; possibly TRBD1 for D (5 bases). This CDR3 region has 13 residues. Germline V gene data show CDR1 as DFQATT and CDR2 as SNEGSKA (reference sequence). The V and J ends lost 3 bases and 5 bases respectively, with 13 bases between them. The CDR3 protein is CSASTGTETEAFF. For the CDR3, the DNA is TGCAGTGCTAGTACAGGTACTGAAACTGAAGCTTTCTTT.

CDR3 amino acids: CASSPGQVNQPQHF. The DNA for the CDR3 is TGTGCCAGTAGCCCCGGACAGGTCAATCAGCCCCAGCATTTT. The gene calls are TRBV19 and TRBJ1-5, with 7 bases lining up with TRBD1. Germline assignment: CDR1 LNHDA and CDR2 SQIVND (reference sequence). The length of the CDR3 is 14 residues. The trim removed 6 bases at V and 3 bases at J, leaving 5 bases unmatched.

This clone was detected a few times. This chain uses TRBV19 with TRBJ1-5, with 8 bases aligning to TRBD1. Per germline, CDR1 LNHDA and CDR2 SQIVND (reference sequence). This CDR3 is built from 17 residues. V trimming: 5 bases; J trimming: 7 bases; junction bases outside the gene matches: 16. CDR3 DNA sequence: TGTGCCAGTAGTGCCCAACAACTCACAGGGGGTCAACAGCCCCAGCATTTT. Translating it yields CASSAQQLTGGQQPQHF. Complete variable domain (other parts from reference TRBV19 and TRBJ1-5): DGGITQSPKYLFRKEGQNVTLSCEQNLNHDAMYWYRQDPGQGLRLIYYSQIVNDFQKGDIAEGYSVSREKKESFPLTVTSAQKNPTAFYLCASSAQQLTGGQQPQHFGDGTRLSIL.

This rearrangement joins TRBV7-8 to TRBJ1-5; 11 bases fit TRBD1. CDR3 length: 15 residues. CDR1 and CDR2 from the germline V gene are SGHVS and FQNEAQ. Unmatched junction bases numbered 5, after V lost 5 bases and J lost 5 bases. The CDR3 reads CASSVRDRGYQPQHF. CDR3 in DNA: TGTGCCAGCAGCGTCCGGGACAGGGGGTATCAGCCCCAGCATTTT. Full variable domain (outside the CDR3, taken from reference TRBV7-8 and TRBJ1-5): GAGVSQSPRYKVAKRGQDVALRCDPISGHVSLFWYQQALGQGPEFLTYFQNEAQLDKSGLPSDRFFAERPEGSVSTLKIQRTQQEDSAVYLCASSVRDRGYQPQHFGDGTRLSIL.